This TCR beta chain was retrieved from a study of control samples from healthy donors and cancer patients. Profiled with immunoSEQ multiplex PCR; TCRdb holds only in-frame clones, not every one. The sample contains about 130,000 clones, roughly 94% of which appear only once. The receptor's source is a man aged 55 to 70 with colorectal cancer. Sequenced input: PBMCs.

The CDR3 bases are TGTGCCAGCAGTCCGACAGGGAGTGACGCCGGGGAGCTGTTTTTT. This gives the protein CASSPTGSDAGELFF. This chain links TRBV28 with TRBJ2-2, with 7 bases aligning to TRBD1. The CDR3 contains 15 residues. Germline CDR1 MDHEN, CDR2 SYDVKM. J lost 6 bases, V lost 5 bases, and 9 bases had no gene match.